This TCR beta chain was observed in a study of control samples from healthy donors and cancer patients. Clones were sequenced by immunoSEQ multiplex PCR, and TCRdb holds only the in-frame ones, with some missing. The data contain tens of thousands of clones, around 91% of them singletons. V dropped 4 bases and J dropped 5; count of bases not matched to a gene: 3. Germline lookup yields CDR1 SGHRS and CDR2 YFSETQ. The CDR3 contains 13 residues. The chain is built from TRBV5-1 and TRBJ2-7, with 10 bases that match TRBD1. Sequences were obtained from blood. The TCR comes from a man aged 30 to 45 in good health. CDR3 sequence: CASSRDRGHEQYF. In nucleotides, the CDR3 is TGCGCCAGCAGCCGGGACAGGGGCCACGAGCAGTACTTC. Full variable domain (missing parts from reference TRBV5-1 and TRBJ2-7): KAGVTQTPRYLIKTRGQQVTLSCSPISGHRSVSWYQQTPGQGLQFLFEYFSETQRNKGNFPGRFSGRQFSNSRSEMNVSTLELGDSALYLCASSRDRGHEQYFGPGTRLTVT.